This T cell receptor (beta chain) was sequenced in a study of cytomegalovirus exposure and HLA in healthy donors. Produced via immunoSEQ multiplex PCR; TCRdb's table is partial and in-frame only. The sample holds around 150,000 clones, over 80% seen once. The donors were part of the 120-subject validation cohort, which stood apart from the roughly 640-subject first cohort. Remarks on this clone: Its antigen is not identified.

The germline V gene encodes CDR1 ENHRY and CDR2 SYGVKD. CDR3 length: 15 amino acids. Trimming took 8 bases from V and 7 from J; bases not matched to a gene: 13. Study results and limitations: The authors confirmed in vitro that a few CMV-associated chains were specific for CMV antigens. Associated with cytomegalovirus, according to the listing, were 150 to 200 TCR beta chains. One later analysis, an examination of the roughly 130 validation repertoires, found that first-cohort TCR clusters tended to co-occur in them.

The sequence derives from a man in his thirties or forties in good health and CMV-seropositive. The source material was PBMCs. The gene calls are TRBV10-3 and TRBJ1-5; TRBD1 matches 8 bases. CDR3 nucleotides: TGTGCCATCTCTGGACAGGGCGACGGTGGACAGCCCCAGCATTTT. Translated, it gives CAISGQGDGGQPQHF.